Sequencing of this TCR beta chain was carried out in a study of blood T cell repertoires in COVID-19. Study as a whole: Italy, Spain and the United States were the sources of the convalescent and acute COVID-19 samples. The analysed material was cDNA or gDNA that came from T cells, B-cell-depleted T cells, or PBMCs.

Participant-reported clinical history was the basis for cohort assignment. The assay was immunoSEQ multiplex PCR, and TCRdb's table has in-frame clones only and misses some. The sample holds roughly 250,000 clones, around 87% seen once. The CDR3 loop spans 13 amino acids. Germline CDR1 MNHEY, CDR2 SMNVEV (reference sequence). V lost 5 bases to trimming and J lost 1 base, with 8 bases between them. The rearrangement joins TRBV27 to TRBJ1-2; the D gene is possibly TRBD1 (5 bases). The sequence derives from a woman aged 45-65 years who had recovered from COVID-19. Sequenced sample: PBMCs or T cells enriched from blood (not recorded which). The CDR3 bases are TGTGCCAGCAGTAAGACAGTTAACTATGGCTACACCTTC. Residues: CASSKTVNYGYTF.